This T cell receptor beta chain was sequenced for a study of blood T cell repertoires in COVID-19. Whole-study context: Researchers got acute and convalescent COVID-19 samples from the United States, Italy and Spain. Sample material is recorded as cDNA or gDNA derived from T cells, B-cell-depleted T cells, or PBMCs.

CDR1 is MDHEN, CDR2 SYDVKM, per germline. This CDR3 region has 17 residues. V was clipped by 3 bases and J by 13 bases; unmatched bases: 18. Sequencing was performed with immunoSEQ multiplex PCR; in TCRdb, only in-frame clones are kept and a portion is missing. The profile shows roughly 80,000 clones, 80% to 90% of them singletons. The genes are TRBV28 and TRBJ1-6; TRBD1 agrees at 7 bases. Sequencing was done on a sample of peripheral blood. The receptor's source is a man between 50 and 59 years old with active COVID-19. DNA of the CDR3: TGTGCCAGCAGTTTTACCTCCAAGGACAGGAGATTCCTCCCCCTCCACTTT. It translates to CASSFTSKDRRFLPLHF.